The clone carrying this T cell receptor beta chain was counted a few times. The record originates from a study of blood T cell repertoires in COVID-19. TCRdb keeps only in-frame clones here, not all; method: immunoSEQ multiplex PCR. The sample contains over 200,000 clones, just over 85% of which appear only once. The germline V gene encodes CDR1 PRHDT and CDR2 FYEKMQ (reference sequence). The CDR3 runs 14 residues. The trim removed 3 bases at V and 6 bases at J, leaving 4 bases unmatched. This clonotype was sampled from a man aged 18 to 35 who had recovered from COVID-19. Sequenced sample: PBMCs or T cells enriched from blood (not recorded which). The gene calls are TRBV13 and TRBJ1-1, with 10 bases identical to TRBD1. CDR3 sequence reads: CASSFGTGAPEAFF. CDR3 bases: TGTGCCAGCAGCTTCGGGACAGGGGCCCCTGAAGCTTTCTTT.